This T cell receptor (beta chain) was identified in a study of human T cells and chemical hapten exposure. Background on the study: Patients had diphenylcyclopropenone applied to the scalp weekly throughout the approximately 22-week study.

In the original workflow: Sample TCR counts, which ranged from roughly 23,224 to 750,000, had a median of roughly 96,000. TCRdb independently ran MiXCR on the RACE reads; one entry per CDR3 protein. These V and J calls rely on TCRdb rather than the paper's analysis. Of tens of thousands of distinct CDR3 sequences in the sample, less than 15% are singletons; the top ten hold around 1.9%. A remark on this clonotype: Antigen specificity is unknown.

The CDR3 runs 14 residues. Germline V gene lookup returns CDR1 SQVTM and CDR2 ANQGSEA. V dropped 6 bases and J dropped 0; count of bases not matched to a gene: 8. Study findings and constraints: Versus controls, expanded TCRs had significantly more large CDR3 similarity clusters. TCRs exceeding a frequency of 1 in 1000 stayed unchanged under DPC sensitization.

The time point is: pre-sensitization, week 0. Treatment given: therapeutic diphenylcyclopropenone sensitization with weekly scalp DPC. Whole blood, unfractionated, served as the material for total RNA extraction. The chain carries TRBV29-1 and TRBJ2-7, with 7 bases identical to TRBD1. The clonotype originates from a woman aged 40 to 50 with alopecia areata. Some clones in this sample may be carry-over from other donors' samples. The input for sequencing was whole blood, taken in connection with sensitization to the hapten diphenylcyclopropenone (DPC). The CDR3 DNA sequence: TGCAGCGTGACCGGGACAGCGAGCTCCTACGAGCAGTACTTC. Translating it yields CSVTGTASSYEQYF.